This T cell receptor (beta chain) came from a study of beta chain features in type 1 diabetes. Of the isolated RNA, all was reverse transcribed, and so the sequenced material was expressed TCRB transcripts. TCRdb's copy holds only in-frame clones and misses some; the assay was immunoSEQ multiplex PCR. Among about 410,000 clones listed, over 11% were seen once. Trimming removed 3 bases at V and 5 bases at J, with 13 bases between. The CDR3 extends over 13 amino acids. CDR1 and CDR2 (germline): SQVTM, ANQGSEA. V gene TRBV29-1 combines with J gene TRBJ1-2; the D gene is possibly TRBD1 (5 bases). The sequenced material came from naive CD4+ T cells from blood. This receptor was identified in a young man in good health. CDR3 DNA: TGCAGCGTTGAGGTCAGGGTTAGATATGGCTACACCTTC. As protein: CSVEVRVRYGYTF.